This TCR beta chain was observed in a study of blood T cells in healthy people across ages. The use of a sample-barcoded 5' primer and a J-beta primer mix characterized a second PCR of roughly 6 to 11 cycles. TCRdb re-called the 5' RACE reads with MiXCR, one entry per CDR3 protein. The sample has about 1.6 million distinct CDR3 sequences, about 31% seen once. The V gene end was trimmed by 2 bases and the J gene end by 15 bases; junction bases not matched to a gene: 22. This CDR3 contains 18 residues. V usage is TRBV12-3 or TRBV12-4 and J usage is TRBJ2-3; 11 nucleotides line up with TRBD2. The sequence derives from a woman in her 30s in good health. What was sequenced was blood. The CDR3 region has the DNA TGTGCCAGCAGTTTACTATTGACTAGCGGGGAGAGAACAGATACGGAATATTTT. It specifies CASSLLLTSGERTDTEYF.